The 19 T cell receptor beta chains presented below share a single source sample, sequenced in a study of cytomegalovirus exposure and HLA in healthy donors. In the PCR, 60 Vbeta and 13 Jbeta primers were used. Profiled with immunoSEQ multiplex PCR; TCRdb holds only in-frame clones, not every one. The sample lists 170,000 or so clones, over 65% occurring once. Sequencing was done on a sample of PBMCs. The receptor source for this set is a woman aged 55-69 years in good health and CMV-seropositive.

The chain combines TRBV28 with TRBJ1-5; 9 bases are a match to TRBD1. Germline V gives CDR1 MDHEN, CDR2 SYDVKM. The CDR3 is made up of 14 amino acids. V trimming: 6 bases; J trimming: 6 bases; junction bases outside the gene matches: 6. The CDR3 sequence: CASRLQGATQPQHF. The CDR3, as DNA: TGTGCCAGCAGACTACAGGGGGCTACTCAGCCCCAGCATTTT.

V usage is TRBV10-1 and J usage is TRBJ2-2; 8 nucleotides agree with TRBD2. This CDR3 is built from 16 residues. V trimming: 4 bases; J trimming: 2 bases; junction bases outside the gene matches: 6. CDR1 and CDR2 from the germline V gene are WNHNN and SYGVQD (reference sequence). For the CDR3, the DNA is TGCGCCAGCAGTGGTTTAGCGGGGACCAACACCGGGGAGCTGTTTTTT. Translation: CASSGLAGTNTGELFF.

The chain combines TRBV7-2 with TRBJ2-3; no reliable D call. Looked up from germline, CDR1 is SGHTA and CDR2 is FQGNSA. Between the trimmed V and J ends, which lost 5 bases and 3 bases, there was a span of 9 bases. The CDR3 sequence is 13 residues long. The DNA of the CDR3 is TGTGCCAGCAGCCCCTGGCGGACAGATACGCAGTATTTT. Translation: CASSPWRTDTQYF. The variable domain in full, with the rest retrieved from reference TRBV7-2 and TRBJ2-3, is GAGVSQSPSNKVTEKGKDVELRCDPISGHTALYWYRQSLGQGLEFLIYFQGNSAPDKSGLPSDRFSAERTGGSVSTLTIQRTQQEDSAVYLCASSPWRTDTQYFGPGTRLTVL.

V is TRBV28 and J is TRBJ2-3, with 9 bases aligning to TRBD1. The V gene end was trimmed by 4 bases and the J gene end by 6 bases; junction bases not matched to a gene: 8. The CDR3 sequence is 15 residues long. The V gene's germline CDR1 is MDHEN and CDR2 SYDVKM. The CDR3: CASSYRGQGTDTQYF. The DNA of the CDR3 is TGTGCCAGCAGTTATCGGGGACAGGGTACTGATACGCAGTATTTT. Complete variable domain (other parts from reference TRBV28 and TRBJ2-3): DVKVTQSSRYLVKRTGEKVFLECVQDMDHENMFWYRQDPGLGLRLIYFSYDVKMKEKGDIPEGYSVSREKKERFSLILESASTNQTSMYLCASSYRGQGTDTQYFGPGTRLTVL.

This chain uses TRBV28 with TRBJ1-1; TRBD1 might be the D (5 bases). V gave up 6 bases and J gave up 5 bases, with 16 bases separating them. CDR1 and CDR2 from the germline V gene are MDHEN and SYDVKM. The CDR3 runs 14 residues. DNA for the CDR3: TGTGCCAGCAGCCAAGGGGTGATTGGAACTGAAGCTTTCTTT. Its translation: CASSQGVIGTEAFF.

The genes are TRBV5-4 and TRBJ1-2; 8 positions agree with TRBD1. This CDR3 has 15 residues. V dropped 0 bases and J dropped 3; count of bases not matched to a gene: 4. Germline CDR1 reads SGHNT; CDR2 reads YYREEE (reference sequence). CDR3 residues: CASSLGTGLDYGYTF. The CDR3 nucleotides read TGTGCCAGCAGCTTGGGGACAGGGTTGGACTATGGCTACACCTTC. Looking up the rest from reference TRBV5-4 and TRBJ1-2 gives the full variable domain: ETGVTQSPTHLIKTRGQQVTLRCSSQSGHNTVSWYQQALGQGPQFIFQYYREEENGRGNFPPRFSGLQFPNYSSELNVNALELDDSALYLCASSLGTGLDYGYTFGSGTRLTVV.

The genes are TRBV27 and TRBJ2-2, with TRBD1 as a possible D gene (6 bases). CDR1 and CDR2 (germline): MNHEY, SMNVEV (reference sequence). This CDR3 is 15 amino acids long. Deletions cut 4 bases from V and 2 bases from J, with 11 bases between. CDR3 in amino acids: CASSSPGQNTGELFF. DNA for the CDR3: TGTGCCAGCAGTTCGCCGGGACAAAACACCGGGGAGCTGTTTTTT.

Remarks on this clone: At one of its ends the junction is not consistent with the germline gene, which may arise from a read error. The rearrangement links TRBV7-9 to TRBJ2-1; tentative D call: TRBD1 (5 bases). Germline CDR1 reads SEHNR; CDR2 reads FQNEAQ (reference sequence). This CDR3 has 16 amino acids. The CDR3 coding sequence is TGTTCCAGCAGCTTTAGTGGCCTGGGGCGCATCCAGGAGCAGTTCTTC. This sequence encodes CSSSFSGLGRIQEQFF.

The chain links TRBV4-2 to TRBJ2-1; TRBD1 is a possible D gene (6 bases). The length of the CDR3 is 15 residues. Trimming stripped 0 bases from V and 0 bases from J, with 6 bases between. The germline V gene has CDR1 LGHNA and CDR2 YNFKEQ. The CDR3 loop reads CASSQDRGSYNEQFF. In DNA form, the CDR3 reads TGTGCCAGCAGCCAAGACAGGGGCTCCTACAATGAGCAGTTCTTC.

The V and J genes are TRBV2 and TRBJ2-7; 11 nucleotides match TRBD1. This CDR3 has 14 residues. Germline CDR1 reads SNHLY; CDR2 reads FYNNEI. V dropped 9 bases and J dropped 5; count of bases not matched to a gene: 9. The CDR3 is CARRQGQGANEQYF. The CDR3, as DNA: TGTGCCAGGAGACAAGGACAGGGGGCCAACGAGCAGTACTTC.

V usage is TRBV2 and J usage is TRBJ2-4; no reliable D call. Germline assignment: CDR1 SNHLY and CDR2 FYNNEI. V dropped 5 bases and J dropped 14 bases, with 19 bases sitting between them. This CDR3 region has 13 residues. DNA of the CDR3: TGTGCCAGCAGTCCCCTGATCAGTCAAGAGGAGTACTTC. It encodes CASSPLISQEEYF.

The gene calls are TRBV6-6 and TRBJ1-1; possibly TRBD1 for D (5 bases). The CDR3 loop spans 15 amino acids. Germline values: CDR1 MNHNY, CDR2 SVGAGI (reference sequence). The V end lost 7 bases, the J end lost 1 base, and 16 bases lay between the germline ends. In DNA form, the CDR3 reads TGTGCCAGCACTGACACCTTCACAGGGAACACTGAAGCTTTCTTT. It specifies CASTDTFTGNTEAFF.

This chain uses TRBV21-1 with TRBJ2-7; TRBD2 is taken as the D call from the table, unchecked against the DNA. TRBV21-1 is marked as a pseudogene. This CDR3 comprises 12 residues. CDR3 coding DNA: TGTGCCAGCAGCACACAACTAGCCGAGCAGTACTTC. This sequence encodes CASSTQLAEQYF.

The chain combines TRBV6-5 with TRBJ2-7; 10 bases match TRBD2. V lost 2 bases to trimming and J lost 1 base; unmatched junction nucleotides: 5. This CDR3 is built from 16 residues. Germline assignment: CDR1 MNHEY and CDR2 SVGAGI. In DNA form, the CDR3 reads TGTGCCAGCAGTTACGTTATAGCGGGGGGTTCCTACGAGCAGTACTTC. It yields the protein CASSYVIAGGSYEQYF.

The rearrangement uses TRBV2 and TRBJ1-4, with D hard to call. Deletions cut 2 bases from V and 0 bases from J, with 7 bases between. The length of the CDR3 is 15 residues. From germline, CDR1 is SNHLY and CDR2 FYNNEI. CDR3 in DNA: TGTGCCAGCAGTGAAATCGGGGCAACTAATGAAAAACTGTTTTTT. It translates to CASSEIGATNEKLFF.

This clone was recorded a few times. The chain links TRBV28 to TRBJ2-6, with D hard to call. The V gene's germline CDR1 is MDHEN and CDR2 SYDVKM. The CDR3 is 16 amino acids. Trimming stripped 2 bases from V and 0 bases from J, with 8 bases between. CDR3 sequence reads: CASSLTGDSGANVLTF. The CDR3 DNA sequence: TGTGCCAGCAGTTTAACCGGAGACTCTGGGGCCAACGTCCTGACTTTC.

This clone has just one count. CDR3 residues: CASIPTPRNEQFF. The CDR3 nucleotides are TGTGCCAGTATCCCCACTCCGCGGAATGAGCAGTTCTTC. The chain uses TRBV19 and TRBJ2-1; D unclear. Between the trimmed V and J ends, which lost 7 bases and 7 bases, there was a span of 14 bases. The CDR3 is 13 residues long. Germline values: CDR1 LNHDA, CDR2 SQIVND (reference sequence).

CDR3 amino acids: CAISGGQGIFTEAFF. The CDR3 DNA follows: TGTGCCATCAGTGGGGGACAGGGAATATTCACTGAAGCTTTCTTT. The gene calls are TRBV10-3 and TRBJ1-1, with 9 bases matching TRBD1. Germline assignment: CDR1 ENHRY and CDR2 SYGVKD. V lost 4 bases to trimming and J lost 4 bases; unmatched junction nucleotides: 7. The CDR3 contains 15 residues.

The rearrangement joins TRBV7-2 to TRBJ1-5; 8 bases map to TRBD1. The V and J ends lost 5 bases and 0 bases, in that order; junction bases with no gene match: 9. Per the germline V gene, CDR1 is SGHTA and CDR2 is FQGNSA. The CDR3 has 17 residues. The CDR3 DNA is TGTGCCAGCAGCGCGACCCCGACAGGGGTTAGCAATCAGCCCCAGCATTTT. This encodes CASSATPTGVSNQPQHF.